Listed below are T cell receptor beta chains from one sample, sequenced in a study of cytomegalovirus exposure and HLA in healthy donors. The data were produced by immunoSEQ multiplex PCR, yet TCRdb's version contains in-frame clones alone and is incomplete. The sample's table shows around 130,000 clones. The sequenced material came from PBMCs. The receptor set was obtained from a woman between 55 and 75 years old in good health and CMV-seronegative. Each CDR3 is given with its conserved first and last residue. Each record gives: D gene, J gene, V gene, CDR3 protein, CDR3 DNA. D genes are given only for firm matches.

NA | TRBJ1-1 | TRBV30 | CAWQRMNTEAFF | TGTGCCTGGCAGAGGATGAACACTGAAGCTTTCTTT
TRBD2 | TRBJ2-7 | TRBV19 | CASSTGLAGVYEQYF | TGTGCCAGTAGTACGGGACTAGCGGGAGTCTACGAGCAGTACTTC
TRBD1 | TRBJ2-7 | TRBV28 | CASSVGTTGGSSYEQYF | TGTGCCAGCAGTGTGGGGACGACAGGGGGCAGCTCCTACGAGCAGTACTTC
NA | TRBJ1-1 | TRBV14 | CASTRMGTGDTEAFF | TGTGCCAGCACCCGAATGGGAACGGGGGACACTGAAGCTTTCTTT
NA | TRBJ2-7 | TRBV6-6 | CASSSQGRGEQYF | TGTGCCAGCAGCTCACAGGGTCGAGGCGAGCAGTACTTC
NA | TRBJ2-5 | TRBV5-1 | CASKFGPTQYF | TGCGCCAGCAAATTTGGCCCCACCCAGTACTTC
NA | TRBJ2-3 | TRBV7-3 | CASSERHRSDTQYF | TGTGCCAGCAGCGAAAGGCACAGGTCAGATACGCAGTATTTT
TRBD1 | TRBJ2-7 | TRBV13 | CASSQGVYEQYF | TGTGCCAGTTCTCAGGGGGTTTACGAGCAGTACTTC
TRBD2 | TRBJ2-3 | TRBV7-3 | CASSPSGTSGGLPRDTQYF | TGTGCCAGCAGCCCGTCGGGGACTAGCGGGGGTCTGCCTCGGGATACGCAGTATTTT
NA | TRBJ1-1 | TRBV21-1 | CASSKAARMGTEAFF | TGTGCCAGCAGCAAAGCTGCCAGGATGGGCACTGAAGCTTTCTTT
TRBD1 | TRBJ1-2 | TRBV9 | CASTGQTYGYTF | TGTGCCAGCACGGGACAGACCTATGGCTACACCTTC
TRBD1 | TRBJ1-3 | TRBV9 | CASSVSGTGGNTIYF | TGTGCCAGCAGCGTATCCGGGACAGGGGGAAACACCATATATTTT
NA | TRBJ2-1 | TRBV4-1 | CASSQEDKSSYNEQFF | TGCGCCAGCAGCCAAGAAGACAAGAGCTCCTACAATGAGCAGTTCTTC
TRBD1 | TRBJ1-5 | TRBV6-1 | CASLRDRGLGQPQHF | TGTGCCAGCCTCCGGGACAGGGGATTAGGCCAGCCCCAGCATTTT
NA | TRBJ2-6 | TRBV4-2 | CASSQVMRTVTTNGANVLTF | TGTGCCAGCAGCCAAGTAATGAGGACAGTGACCACCAATGGGGCCAACGTCCTGACTTTC
NA | TRBJ2-7 | TRBV5-5 | CASSFDFGYEQYF | TGTGCCAGCAGTTTTGACTTCGGTTACGAGCAGTACTTC
NA | TRBJ1-1 | TRBV19 | CASSPDQGSSTEAFF | TGTGCCAGTAGCCCAGACCAGGGATCGAGCACTGAAGCTTTCTTT
NA | TRBJ1-2 | TRBV7-9 | CASSLNQDYGYTF | TGTGCCAGCAGCCTAAACCAGGACTATGGCTACACCTTC
TRBD2 | TRBJ2-7 | TRBV2 | CASGGGYITYEQYF | TGTGCCAGCGGGGGGGGTTATATAACCTACGAGCAGTACTTC
NA | TRBJ2-3 | TRBV7-8 | CASRGAVDTQYF | TGTGCCAGCAGGGGGGCCGTAGATACGCAGTATTTT
TRBD1 | TRBJ1-2 | TRBV4-1 | CASSARDRGANYGYTF | TGCGCCAGCAGCGCCCGGGACAGGGGAGCTAACTATGGCTACACCTTC
NA | TRBJ1-6 | TRBV6-5 | CASSYVPRINNSPLHF | TGTGCCAGCAGTTACGTACCCAGGATTAATAATTCACCCCTCCACTTT
NA | TRBJ1-5 | TRBV19 | CASHPGGISNQPQHF | TGTGCCAGTCACCCCGGGGGGATTAGCAATCAGCCCCAGCATTTT
TRBD2 | TRBJ2-7 | TRBV2 | CASRGLAFFDEQYF | TGTGCCAGCAGAGGACTAGCTTTTTTCGACGAGCAGTACTTC
TRBD2 | TRBJ2-3 | TRBV5-5 | CASSYGGGRTDTQYF | TGTGCCAGCAGCTACGGGGGGGGTAGAACAGATACGCAGTATTTT
NA | TRBJ2-2 | TRBV5-1 | CASSRTEGFTGELFF | TGCGCCAGCAGCCGGACGGAGGGGTTTACCGGGGAGCTGTTTTTT
TRBD1 | TRBJ2-7 | TRBV28 | CASSIGQGLEQYF | TGTGCCAGCAGTATAGGACAGGGACTCGAGCAGTACTTC
NA | TRBJ1-4 | TRBV19 | CASTGAATNEKLFF | TGTGCCAGTACTGGGGCTGCAACTAATGAAAAACTGTTTTTT
TRBD2 | TRBJ2-3 | TRBV2 | CASSEGVAGGGTDTQYF | TGTGCCAGCAGTGAAGGTGTAGCGGGGGGGGGCACAGATACGCAGTATTTT
TRBD1 | TRBJ1-5 | TRBV6-5 | CASRRGQGYQPQHF | TGTGCCAGCAGGCGGGGACAGGGGTATCAGCCCCAGCATTTT
NA | TRBJ2-2 | TRBV4-1 | CASSQDPLFEQALRGTGELFF | TGCGCCAGCAGCCAAGATCCCCTTTTTGAACAGGCCCTCCGAGGCACCGGGGAGCTGTTTTTT
NA | TRBJ1-4 | TRBV4-1 | CASPPNPPEKLFF | TGCGCCAGCCCCCCTAACCCGCCTGAAAAACTGTTTTTT
NA | TRBJ1-1 | TRBV9 | CASSVGLGQGTDTEAFF | TGTGCCAGCAGCGTAGGCCTTGGGCAGGGGACGGACACTGAAGCTTTCTTT
TRBD2 | TRBJ2-2 | TRBV11-2 | CASSSLNSGRNTGELFF | TGTGCCAGCAGCTCTCTCAATAGCGGGAGGAACACCGGGGAGCTGTTTTTT
NA | TRBJ2-7 | TRBV27 | CATFSSSYEQYF | TGTGCCACTTTCTCTAGCTCCTACGAGCAGTACTTC
TRBD2 | TRBJ2-3 | TRBV9 | CASSPTSGGAADTQYF | TGTGCCAGCAGCCCCACTAGCGGGGGGGCCGCAGATACGCAGTATTTT
NA | TRBJ2-3 | TRBV7-2 | CASSFRGSDTQYF | TGTGCCAGCAGCTTCAGAGGTTCAGATACGCAGTATTTT
TRBD2 | TRBJ2-1 | TRBV6-6 | CASSDGLAGVNEQFF | TGTGCCAGCAGTGACGGACTAGCGGGAGTTAATGAGCAGTTCTTC
TRBD1 | TRBJ1-5 | TRBV30 | CAWITGGRNQPQHF | TGTGCCTGGATCACAGGGGGAAGGAATCAGCCCCAGCATTTT
TRBD1 | TRBJ2-7 | TRBV6-5 | CASSRGQNYEQYF | TGTGCCAGCAGCCGGGGACAGAACTACGAGCAGTACTTC
TRBD1 | TRBJ1-5 | TRBV18 | CASSPGQGSLAQHF | TGTGCCAGCTCACCAGGACAGGGGAGTTTGGCCCAGCATTTT
TRBD1 | TRBJ1-1 | TRBV27 | CASGDRRAGELNTEAFF | TGTGCCAGCGGGGACAGGAGGGCGGGGGAATTAAACACTGAAGCTTTCTTT
NA | TRBJ1-5 | TRBV6-1 | CASSELDQPQHF | TGTGCCAGCAGTGAACTCGATCAGCCCCAGCATTTT
TRBD1 | TRBJ2-3 | TRBV7-9 | CATPPGQAPTDTQYF | TGTGCCACCCCGCCGGGACAGGCACCCACAGATACGCAGTATTTT
NA | TRBJ2-7 | TRBV6-5 | CASSYLRAGSYEQYF | TGTGCCAGCAGTTACCTTCGGGCAGGGTCCTACGAGCAGTACTTC
TRBD2 | TRBJ2-1 | TRBV29-1 | CSVTSGGLYNEQFF | TGCAGCGTCACTAGCGGGGGGCTCTACAATGAGCAGTTCTTC
NA | TRBJ1-5 | TRBV29-1 | CSVSEGHNQPQHF | TGCAGCGTTTCGGAGGGCCACAATCAGCCCCAGCATTTT
TRBD1 | TRBJ2-7 | TRBV27 | CASSKSQGVGLYEQYF | TGTGCCAGCAGTAAATCACAGGGGGTCGGTCTCTACGAGCAGTACTTC
TRBD1 | TRBJ1-3 | TRBV5-1 | CASSYTGTEGNTIYF | TGCGCCAGCAGCTATACCGGGACAGAGGGAAACACCATATATTTT
TRBD2 | TRBJ2-7 | TRBV7-9 | CASSRRASGSFHEQYF | TGTGCCAGCAGCCGGCGGGCTAGCGGGAGTTTCCACGAGCAGTACTTC
TRBD2 | TRBJ2-3 | TRBV7-9 | CASSFPSGDTDTQYF | TGTGCCAGCAGCTTCCCTAGCGGGGACACAGATACGCAGTATTTT
NA | TRBJ2-1 | TRBV6-5 | CASSSSFMPSYNEQFF | TGTGCCAGCAGTTCGAGCTTTATGCCCTCCTACAATGAGCAGTTCTTC
NA | TRBJ2-1 | TRBV7-9 | CASSLVDGIRNEQFF | TGTGCCAGCAGCTTAGTAGACGGGATTCGCAATGAGCAGTTCTTC